These T cell receptor beta chains were read from a single sample in a study of T cell responses to AZD1222 COVID-19 vaccine. Sequenced by immunoSEQ multiplex PCR; TCRdb stores in-frame clones only, minus some. The sample carries roughly 260,000 clones, more than 80% recorded once. The input for sequencing was peripheral blood, taken on day 0 of AZD1222 vaccination. Receptors were obtained from an adult in good health. Both conserved end residues are part of each CDR3. The D gene is left open where the match is weak. Some rows have no size entry. The others give once, few or many, or a class for an expanded clone.

clone_size	v_call	d_call	j_call	cdr3_aa	cdr3_nt
once	TRBV2	.	TRBJ1-1	CASWRAGSTEAFF	TGTGCCAGCTGGAGAGCGGGGAGCACTGAAGCTTTCTTT
.	TRBV29-1	.	TRBJ1-2	CSVEGVGGYGYTF	TGCAGCGTTGAAGGGGTGGGGGGCTATGGCTACACCTTC
.	TRBV14	.	TRBJ2-1	CASSQDWPGGGNEQFF	TGTGCCAGCAGCCAAGATTGGCCCGGAGGGGGCAATGAGCAGTTCTTC
once	TRBV9	.	TRBJ2-7	CASSVGLNF	TGTGCCAGCAGCGTAGGGCTCAACTTC
.	TRBV7-2	TRBD1	TRBJ2-7	CASAPSGQGLYEQYF	TGTGCCAGCGCACCCTCGGGACAGGGTTTATACGAGCAGTACTTC
.	TRBV5-1	TRBD1	TRBJ1-4	CASSPRTGAGEKLFF	TGCGCCAGCAGCCCAAGGACAGGGGCAGGAGAAAAACTGTTTTTT
.	TRBV6-5	.	TRBJ1-5	CASTTGYRQPQHF	TGTGCCAGCACCACAGGGTATCGCCAGCCCCAGCATTTT
.	TRBV14	TRBD2	TRBJ2-1	CASSQLRTSNLNEQFF	TGTGCCAGCAGCCAACTCCGGACTAGCAATTTGAATGAGCAGTTCTTC
.	TRBV7-8	TRBD1	TRBJ2-2	CASSPRTGGDGELFF	TGTGCCAGCAGCCCCCGGACAGGGGGCGACGGGGAGCTGTTTTTT
.	TRBV9	.	TRBJ1-3	CASSVGSLGNTIYF	TGTGCCAGCAGCGTAGGGTCGCTCGGGAACACCATATATTTT
.	TRBV7-9	TRBD2	TRBJ2-3	CASSIRTSGGADTQYF	TGTGCCAGCAGTATCCGGACTAGCGGGGGGGCAGATACGCAGTATTTT
.	TRBV3-1/TRBV3-2	.	TRBJ1-1	CASSHPRREEAFF	TGTGCCAGCAGCCATCCCAGACGGGAGGAAGCTTTCTTT
.	TRBV28	.	TRBJ1-1	CASRLGRWATEAFF	TGTGCCAGCCGGCTAGGGCGATGGGCCACTGAAGCTTTCTTT
.	TRBV11-2	.	TRBJ2-7	CASSLATIGEQYF	TGTGCCAGCAGCTTAGCGACGATCGGCGAGCAGTACTTC
once	TRBV5-5	.	TRBJ1-6	CASSLGPGVGSPLHF	TGTGCCAGCAGCTTGGGGCCAGGGGTAGGGTCACCCCTCCACTTT
once	TRBV7-9	TRBD1	TRBJ1-1	CASSFRGPTGTEAFF	TGTGCCAGCAGCTTCAGGGGGCCAACGGGGACTGAAGCTTTCTTT
.	TRBV11-2	.	TRBJ2-7	CASSPNQDPTYEQYF	TGTGCCAGCAGCCCTAATCAGGATCCCACCTACGAGCAGTACTTC
.	TRBV5-6	.	TRBJ2-2	CASSPAWGTGELFF	TGTGCCAGCAGCCCCGCTTGGGGAACCGGGGAGCTGTTTTTT
.	TRBV2	.	TRBJ1-1	CASSERAPEAFF	TGTGCCAGCAGTGAGAGGGCCCCCGAAGCTTTCTTT
.	TRBV7-9	.	TRBJ1-4	CASSLEGGANEKLFF	TGTGCCAGCAGCTTAGAAGGGGGAGCTAATGAAAAACTGTTTTTT
.	TRBV15	TRBD1	TRBJ2-1	CATSRVRGQEAYNEQFF	TGTGCCACCAGCAGAGTTCGGGGACAGGAGGCCTACAATGAGCAGTTCTTC
.	TRBV30	.	TRBJ1-5	CAWSTVKGSQHF	TGTGCCTGGAGTACGGTCAAAGGGTCCCAGCATTTT
.	TRBV4-1	TRBD1	TRBJ1-2	CASSQGTGVGYTF	TGCGCCAGCAGCCAAGGGACAGGGGTAGGCTACACCTTC
.	TRBV20-1	.	TRBJ1-1	CSATGPEAFF	TGCAGTGCAACAGGCCCTGAAGCTTTCTTT
.	TRBV2	TRBD1	TRBJ1-1	CASSNRGTGKVAFF	TGTGCCAGCAGCAACCGTGGGACAGGGAAAGTAGCTTTCTTT
.	TRBV5-1	TRBD2	TRBJ2-1	CASSHSGSSNEQFF	TGCGCCAGCAGCCATAGCGGGAGCTCCAATGAGCAGTTCTTC
.	TRBV19	.	TRBJ1-5	CASRTTLNSNQPQHF	TGTGCCAGTAGGACGACACTTAATAGCAATCAGCCCCAGCATTTT
.	TRBV6-5	TRBD1	TRBJ1-3	CASTPQGAGNTIYF	TGTGCCAGCACCCCCCAGGGGGCTGGAAACACCATATATTTT
.	TRBV6-4	TRBD2	TRBJ2-3	CARATQEHDSGSSRDTQYF	TGTGCCAGGGCTACCCAAGAGCATGATAGCGGGAGCTCGAGAGATACGCAGTATTTT
.	TRBV28	.	TRBJ1-5	CATRTVGINQPQHF	TGTGCCACCCGGACAGTTGGGATCAATCAGCCCCAGCATTTT
.	TRBV4-2	TRBD1	TRBJ1-4	CASSQDRSGGQEKLFF	TGTGCCAGCAGCCAAGACCGGTCGGGGGGACAGGAAAAACTGTTTTTT
once	TRBV5-1	TRBD1	TRBJ2-2	CASSFYGTGHIGELFF	TGCGCCAGCAGCTTCTACGGGACAGGTCATATCGGGGAGCTGTTTTTT
once	TRBV4-3	.	TRBJ1-2	CASSPATYGGYTF	TGCGCCAGCAGCCCGGCAACCTATGGTGGCTACACCTTC
.	TRBV25-1	.	TRBJ2-7	CASSSIYRDEDEQYF	TGTGCCAGCAGTTCAATATACAGGGACGAGGACGAGCAGTACTTC
.	TRBV11-2	.	TRBJ1-2	CASSLGTYGYTF	TGTGCCAGCAGCTTAGGCACCTATGGCTACACCTTC
.	TRBV6-5	TRBD1	TRBJ1-1	CASTSPGQDKAFF	TGTGCCAGCACTAGCCCTGGACAGGACAAAGCTTTCTTT
.	TRBV6-2/TRBV6-3	TRBD2	TRBJ2-7	CASSARTASGREVEQYF	TGTGCCAGCAGCGCACGTACTGCTAGCGGGAGGGAAGTCGAGCAGTACTTC
.	TRBV28	.	TRBJ1-5	CASSDQGGRINQPQHF	TGTGCCAGCAGTGACCAAGGGGGGAGGATCAATCAGCCCCAGCATTTT